This T cell receptor beta chain was sequenced for a study of molecular identifiers for immune sequencing clone quantification. J lost 4 bases, V lost 6 bases, and 11 bases had no gene match. Germline V gene sequence: CDR1 SGHTA, CDR2 FQGNSA. The CDR3 has 15 residues. TCRdb reanalysed the PCR reads using MiXCR and keeps one entry per CDR3 protein. This sample has around 40,000 distinct CDR3 sequences, with roughly 21% found just once. This receptor was identified in a human donor in good health. Some libraries in this study had Jurkat cell RNA spiked in. This chain connects TRBV7-2 to TRBJ2-7; 8 bases agree with TRBD1. Sequencing was done on a sample of naive CD8+ T cells from blood, with Jurkat cell RNA spiked in. Subset noted: FACS-sorted CD8+CD4-CCR7+CD45RA+ naive T cells. In DNA, the CDR3 is TGTGCCAGCAGTGATAATGGCAGGGGGCAGTACGAGCAGTACTTC. This codes for CASSDNGRGQYEQYF.